The clone carrying this T cell receptor beta chain was seen ten or more times. Via MiXCR, TCRdb re-called the PCR reads, giving one row per CDR3 protein. The sample yields about 13,000 distinct CDR3 sequences, roughly an eighth seen once. The entry originates in a study of CXCR3 chemokines and chemotherapy response in bladder cancer. Trimming at V came to 2 bases and at J to 7 bases, leaving 3 bases not matched to a gene. CDR1 SQVTM and CDR2 ANQGSEA come from the germline V gene. There are 12 residues in the CDR3. The rearrangement uses TRBV29-1 and TRBJ1-2; TRBD1 agrees at 8 bases. This specimen was taken from a patient whose treatment included neoadjuvant chemotherapy. This TCR was recovered from a human donor with bladder cancer that did not respond to neoadjuvant chemotherapy. CDR3 loop: CSVEIQGAGYTF. The DNA of the CDR3 is TGCAGCGTTGAAATCCAGGGGGCTGGCTACACCTTC.